This T cell receptor beta chain was identified during a study of CD4+ T cells in melanoma (dated 2022 in TCRdb). Looking at the study overall: Neoantigen-specific CD4+ T cells in human melanoma were investigated in the study. Overall study results and their limits: Diverse differentiation states were reported to be shown by neoantigen-specific CD4+ T cells in melanoma. Neoantigen-specific CD4+ T cells were reported to be correlated with the function of CD8+ T cells, macrophages and B cells.

With respect to this clone: Its specific antigen is unknown. No per-base quality is available; no much larger clone lies one base away.

Donors were patients with melanoma. The library was prepared using the immunoSEQ multiplex PCR assay. TCRdb took this table from immuneACCESS and kept in-frame rearrangements with V and J called. Such tables lack part of the clones; where checked against another copy, unresolved V genes explain under half of the gap, and the rest is unexplained. Counted in this sample were roughly 110,000 clones; about 90% of them appeared once. The ten largest clonotypes hold roughly 3.5% of the sample. CDR1 and CDR2 are drawn from the germline V gene: SGHTA, FQGNSA. Inclusive of the bounding cysteine and phenylalanine, the CDR3 is 17 residues long. The retained sequence is limited to the CDR3, 51 bases, with the frame set at the first base. Unmatched junction bases come to 7, with V trimmed by 1 base and J by 2 bases.

The V gene is TRBV7-2 and the J gene is TRBJ2-1, and 8 junctional nucleotides match TRBD2. The clonotype comes from a human donor with melanoma. Sequencing used peripheral blood. The DNA reads as follows: TGTGCCAGCAGCTTAGTGTCGAGCGGGAGAGCCTACAATGAGCAGTTCTTC. Translated, this gives CASSLVSSGRAYNEQFF.